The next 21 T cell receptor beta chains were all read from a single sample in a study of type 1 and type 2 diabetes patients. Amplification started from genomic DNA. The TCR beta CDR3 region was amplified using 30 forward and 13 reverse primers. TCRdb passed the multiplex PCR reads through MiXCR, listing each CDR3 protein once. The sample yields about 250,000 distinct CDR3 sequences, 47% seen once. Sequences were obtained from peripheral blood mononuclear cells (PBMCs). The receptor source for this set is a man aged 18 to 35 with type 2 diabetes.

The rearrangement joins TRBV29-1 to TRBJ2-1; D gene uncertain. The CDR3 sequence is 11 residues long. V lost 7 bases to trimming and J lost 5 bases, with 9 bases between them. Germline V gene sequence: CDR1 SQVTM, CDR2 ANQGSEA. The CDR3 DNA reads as TGCAGCGCCGAACCAGACAATGAGCAGTTCTTC. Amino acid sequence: CSAEPDNEQFF.

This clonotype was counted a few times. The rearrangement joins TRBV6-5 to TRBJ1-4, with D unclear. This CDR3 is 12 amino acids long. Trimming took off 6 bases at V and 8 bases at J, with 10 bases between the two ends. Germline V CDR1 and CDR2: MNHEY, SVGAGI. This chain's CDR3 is CASRNGREKLFF. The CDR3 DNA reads TGTGCCAGCAGAAATGGACGAGAAAAACTGTTTTTT.

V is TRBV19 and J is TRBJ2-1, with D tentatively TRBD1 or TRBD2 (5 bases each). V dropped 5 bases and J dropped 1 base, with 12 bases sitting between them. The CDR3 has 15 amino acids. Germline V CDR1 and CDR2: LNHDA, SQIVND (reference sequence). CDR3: CASSLGVGSYNEQFF. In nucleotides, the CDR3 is TGTGCCAGTAGTTTGGGGGTGGGGTCCTACAATGAGCAGTTCTTC.

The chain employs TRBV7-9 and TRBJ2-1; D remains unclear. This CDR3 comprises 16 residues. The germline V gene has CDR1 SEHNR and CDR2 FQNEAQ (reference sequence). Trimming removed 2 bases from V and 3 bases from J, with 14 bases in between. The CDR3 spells CASSLYQQPNYNEQFF. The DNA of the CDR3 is TGTGCCAGCAGCTTATACCAACAGCCTAACTACAATGAGCAGTTCTTC.

The CDR3 spells CAWNRVGGTEAFF. The DNA of the CDR3 is TGTGCCTGGAATAGGGTCGGTGGCACTGAAGCTTTCTTT. This chain links TRBV30 with TRBJ1-1; no firm D call. The CDR3 extends over 13 amino acids. CDR1 and CDR2 (germline): GTSNPN, SVGIG (reference sequence). The germline V and J ends were trimmed by 4 bases and 4 bases, with 13 bases remaining between them.

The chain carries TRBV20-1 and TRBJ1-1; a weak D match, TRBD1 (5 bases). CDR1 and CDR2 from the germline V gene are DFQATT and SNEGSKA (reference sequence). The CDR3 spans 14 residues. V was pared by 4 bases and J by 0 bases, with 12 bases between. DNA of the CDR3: TGCAGTGCTACGATAGACAGTATGAACACTGAAGCTTTCTTT. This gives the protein CSATIDSMNTEAFF.

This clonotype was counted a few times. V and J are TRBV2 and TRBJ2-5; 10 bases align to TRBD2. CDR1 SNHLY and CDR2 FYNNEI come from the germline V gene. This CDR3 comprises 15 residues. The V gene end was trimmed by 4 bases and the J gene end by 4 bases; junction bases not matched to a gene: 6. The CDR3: CASSALAGVTETQYF. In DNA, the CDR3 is TGTGCCAGCAGTGCGCTAGCGGGAGTGACAGAGACCCAGTACTTC.

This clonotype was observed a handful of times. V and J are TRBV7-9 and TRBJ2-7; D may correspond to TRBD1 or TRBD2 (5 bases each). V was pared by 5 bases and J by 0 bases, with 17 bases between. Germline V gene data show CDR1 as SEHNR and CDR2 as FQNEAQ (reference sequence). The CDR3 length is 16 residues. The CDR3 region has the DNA TGTGCCAGCAGCCCCTCGGGACGGCTAAGCTCCTACGAGCAGTACTTC. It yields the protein CASSPSGRLSSYEQYF.

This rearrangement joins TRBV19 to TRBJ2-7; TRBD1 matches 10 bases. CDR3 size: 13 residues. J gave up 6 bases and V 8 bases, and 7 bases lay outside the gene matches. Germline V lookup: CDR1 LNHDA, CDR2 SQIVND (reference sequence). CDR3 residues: CASLETGGSEQYF. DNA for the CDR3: TGTGCCAGTTTAGAGACAGGGGGCTCCGAGCAGTACTTC. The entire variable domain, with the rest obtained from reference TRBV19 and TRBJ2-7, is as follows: DGGITQSPKYLFRKEGQNVTLSCEQNLNHDAMYWYRQDPGQGLRLIYYSQIVNDFQKGDIAEGYSVSREKKESFPLTVTSAQKNPTAFYLCASLETGGSEQYFGPGTRLTVT.

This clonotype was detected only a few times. The CDR3 loop is CASGAGWTYEQYF. Here the CDR3 DNA reads TGTGCCAGCGGGGCAGGGTGGACCTACGAGCAGTACTTC. The chain joins TRBV6-1 to TRBJ2-7, with D possibly being TRBD1 (5 bases). V was trimmed by 8 bases and J by 2 bases, leaving 13 bases between them. Germline V gene data show CDR1 as MNHNS and CDR2 as SASEGT. CDR3 length equals 13 residues.

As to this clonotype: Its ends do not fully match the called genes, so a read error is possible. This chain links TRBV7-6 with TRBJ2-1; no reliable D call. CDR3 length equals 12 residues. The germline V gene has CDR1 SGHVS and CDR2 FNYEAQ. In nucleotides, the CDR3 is TGTGCCAGCAGCTTAGGGGCGTCCTATAGTAGGTTC. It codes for CASSLGASYSRF.

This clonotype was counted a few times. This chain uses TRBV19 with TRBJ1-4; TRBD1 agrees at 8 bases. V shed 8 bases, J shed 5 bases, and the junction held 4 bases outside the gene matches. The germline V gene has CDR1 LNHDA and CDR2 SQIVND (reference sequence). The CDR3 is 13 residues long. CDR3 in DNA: TGTGCCAGTCGTCAGGGGGCGAATGAAAAACTGTTTTTT. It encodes CASRQGANEKLFF. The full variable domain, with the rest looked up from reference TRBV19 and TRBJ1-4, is DGGITQSPKYLFRKEGQNVTLSCEQNLNHDAMYWYRQDPGQGLRLIYYSQIVNDFQKGDIAEGYSVSREKKESFPLTVTSAQKNPTAFYLCASRQGANEKLFFGSGTQLSVL.

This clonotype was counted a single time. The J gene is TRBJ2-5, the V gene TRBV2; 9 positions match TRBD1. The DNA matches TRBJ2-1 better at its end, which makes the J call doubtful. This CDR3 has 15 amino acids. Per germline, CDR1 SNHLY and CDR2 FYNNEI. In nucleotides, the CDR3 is TGTGCCAGCAGTTCAACAGGGGGCGGTTACAATGAGCAGTTCTTC. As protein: CASSSTGGGYNEQFF.

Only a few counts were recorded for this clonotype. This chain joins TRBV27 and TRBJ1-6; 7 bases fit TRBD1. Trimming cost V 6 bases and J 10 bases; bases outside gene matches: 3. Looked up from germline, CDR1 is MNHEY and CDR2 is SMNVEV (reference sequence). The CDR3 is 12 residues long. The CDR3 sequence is CASSSRGSPLHF. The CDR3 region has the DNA TGTGCCAGCAGCTCCAGGGGGTCACCCCTCCACTTT.

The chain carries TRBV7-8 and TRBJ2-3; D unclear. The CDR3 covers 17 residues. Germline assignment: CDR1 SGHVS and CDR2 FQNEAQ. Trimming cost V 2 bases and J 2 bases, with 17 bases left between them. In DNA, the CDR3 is TGTGCCAGCAGCTTACTTTTTGAGGAGCCACACACAGATACGCAGTATTTT. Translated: CASSLLFEEPHTDTQYF.

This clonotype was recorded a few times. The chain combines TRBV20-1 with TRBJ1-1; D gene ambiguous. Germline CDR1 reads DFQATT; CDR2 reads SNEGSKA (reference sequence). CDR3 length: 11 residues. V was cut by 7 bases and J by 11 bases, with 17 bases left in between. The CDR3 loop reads CSVLKRVGAFF. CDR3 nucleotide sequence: TGCAGTGTTCTAAAACGCGTCGGGGCTTTCTTT.

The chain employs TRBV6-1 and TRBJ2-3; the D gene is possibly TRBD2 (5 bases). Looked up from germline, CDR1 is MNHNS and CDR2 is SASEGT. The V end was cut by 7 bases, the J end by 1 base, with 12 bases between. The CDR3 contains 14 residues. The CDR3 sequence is CASTSSPRTDTQYF. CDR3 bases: TGTGCCAGCACTAGCAGCCCCCGCACAGATACGCAGTATTTT.

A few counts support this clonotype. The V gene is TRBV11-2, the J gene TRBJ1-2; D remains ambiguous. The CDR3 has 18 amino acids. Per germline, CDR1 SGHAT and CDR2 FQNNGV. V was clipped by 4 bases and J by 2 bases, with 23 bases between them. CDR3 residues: CASSSDPRASQPNYGYTF. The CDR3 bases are TGTGCCAGCAGCTCGGACCCACGAGCCTCACAACCCAACTATGGCTACACCTTC.

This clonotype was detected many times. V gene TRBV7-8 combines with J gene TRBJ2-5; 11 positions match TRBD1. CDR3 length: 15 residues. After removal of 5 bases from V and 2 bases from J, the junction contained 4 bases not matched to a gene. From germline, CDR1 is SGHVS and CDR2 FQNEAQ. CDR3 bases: TGTGCCAGCAGCACGGGGACAGGGGGACAAGAGACCCAGTACTTC. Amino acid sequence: CASSTGTGGQETQYF. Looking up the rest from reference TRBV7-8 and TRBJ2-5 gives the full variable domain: GAGVSQSPRYKVAKRGQDVALRCDPISGHVSLFWYQQALGQGPEFLTYFQNEAQLDKSGLPSDRFFAERPEGSVSTLKIQRTQQEDSAVYLCASSTGTGGQETQYFGPGTRLLVL.

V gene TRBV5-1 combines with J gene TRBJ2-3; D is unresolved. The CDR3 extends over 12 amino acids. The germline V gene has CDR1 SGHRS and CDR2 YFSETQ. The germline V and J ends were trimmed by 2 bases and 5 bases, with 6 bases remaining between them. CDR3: CASSFLEDTQYF. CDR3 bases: TGCGCCAGCAGCTTCCTGGAAGATACGCAGTATTTT. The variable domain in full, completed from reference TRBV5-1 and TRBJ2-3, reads KAGVTQTPRYLIKTRGQQVTLSCSPISGHRSVSWYQQTPGQGLQFLFEYFSETQRNKGNFPGRFSGRQFSNSRSEMNVSTLELGDSALYLCASSFLEDTQYFGPGTRLTVL.

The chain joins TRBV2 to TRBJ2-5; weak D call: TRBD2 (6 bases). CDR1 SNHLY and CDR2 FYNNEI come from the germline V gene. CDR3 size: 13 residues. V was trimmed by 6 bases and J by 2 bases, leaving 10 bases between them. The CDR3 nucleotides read TGTGCCAGCAGCCGCGGGATGCAAGAGACCCAGTACTTC. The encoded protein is CASSRGMQETQYF.